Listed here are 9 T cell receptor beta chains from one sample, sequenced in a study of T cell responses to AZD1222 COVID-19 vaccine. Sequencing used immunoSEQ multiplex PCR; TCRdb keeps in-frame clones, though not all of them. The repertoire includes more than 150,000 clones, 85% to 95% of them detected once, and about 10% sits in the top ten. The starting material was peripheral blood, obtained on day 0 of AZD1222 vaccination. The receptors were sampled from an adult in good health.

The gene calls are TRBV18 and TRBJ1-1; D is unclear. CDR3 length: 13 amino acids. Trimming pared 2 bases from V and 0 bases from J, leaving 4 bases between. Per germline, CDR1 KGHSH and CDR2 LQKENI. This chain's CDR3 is CASSPELNTEAFF. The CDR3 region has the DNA TGTGCCAGCTCACCAGAGTTGAACACTGAAGCTTTCTTT.

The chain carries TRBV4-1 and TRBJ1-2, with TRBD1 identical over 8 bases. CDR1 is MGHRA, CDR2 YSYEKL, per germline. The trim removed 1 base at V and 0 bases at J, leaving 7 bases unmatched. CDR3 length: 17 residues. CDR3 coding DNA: TGCGCCAGCAGCCAAGTCCAGGGGGCGACTTCTAACTATGGCTACACCTTC. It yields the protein CASSQVQGATSNYGYTF.

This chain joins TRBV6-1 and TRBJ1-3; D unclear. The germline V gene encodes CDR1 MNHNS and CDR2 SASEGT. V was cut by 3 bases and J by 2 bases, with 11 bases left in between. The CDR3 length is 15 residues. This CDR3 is CASSEDLQTGNTIYF. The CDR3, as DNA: TGTGCCAGCAGTGAGGATCTACAGACTGGAAACACCATATATTTT.

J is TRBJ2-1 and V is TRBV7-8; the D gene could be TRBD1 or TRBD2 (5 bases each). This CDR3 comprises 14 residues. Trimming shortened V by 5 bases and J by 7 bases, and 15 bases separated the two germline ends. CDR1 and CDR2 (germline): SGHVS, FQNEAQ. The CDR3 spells CASSGVGGGNEQFF. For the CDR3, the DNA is TGTGCCAGCAGCGGGGTTGGGGGTGGGAATGAGCAGTTCTTC.

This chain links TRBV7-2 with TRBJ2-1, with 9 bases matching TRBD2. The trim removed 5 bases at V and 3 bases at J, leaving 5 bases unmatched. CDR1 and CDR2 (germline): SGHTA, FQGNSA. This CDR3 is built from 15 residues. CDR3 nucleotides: TGTGCCAGCAGCGCTAGCGGGGATAACTACAATGAGCAGTTCTTC. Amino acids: CASSASGDNYNEQFF.

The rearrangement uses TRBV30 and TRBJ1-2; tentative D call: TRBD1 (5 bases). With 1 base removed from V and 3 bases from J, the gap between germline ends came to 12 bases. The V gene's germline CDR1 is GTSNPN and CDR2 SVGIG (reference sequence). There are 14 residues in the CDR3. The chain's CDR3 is CAWSETGWHYGYTF. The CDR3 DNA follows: TGTGCCTGGAGTGAAACAGGCTGGCACTATGGCTACACCTTC.

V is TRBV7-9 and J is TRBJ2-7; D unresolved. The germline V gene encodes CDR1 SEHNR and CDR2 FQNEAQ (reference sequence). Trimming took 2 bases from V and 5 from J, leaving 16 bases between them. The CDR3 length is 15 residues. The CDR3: CASSLNHVEEHEQYF. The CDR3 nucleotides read TGTGCCAGCAGCTTAAACCACGTTGAAGAACACGAGCAGTACTTC.

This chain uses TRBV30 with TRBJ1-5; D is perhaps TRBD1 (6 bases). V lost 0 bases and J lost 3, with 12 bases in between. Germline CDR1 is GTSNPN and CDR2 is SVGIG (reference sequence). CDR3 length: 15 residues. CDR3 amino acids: CAWSVFGTPNQPQHF. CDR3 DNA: TGTGCCTGGAGTGTATTTGGGACACCCAATCAGCCCCAGCATTTT.

CDR3 in DNA: TGTGCCAGCAGCTCACAGCCGGGACAGGGCATCTACGAGCAGTACTTC. This encodes CASSSQPGQGIYEQYF. The chain uses TRBV5-5 and TRBJ2-7, with TRBD1 identical over 9 bases. V gave up 3 bases and J gave up 3 bases; unmatched junction bases: 10. The CDR3 is made up of 16 amino acids. Germline V CDR1 and CDR2: SGHKS, YYEKEE (reference sequence).